This TCR beta chain was identified during a study of T-cell reconstitution after alpha-beta-depleted transplantation in children. This clonotype showed up just a few times. V was pared by 1 base and J by 5 bases, with 16 bases between. The CDR3 is 15 amino acids. Per germline, CDR1 DFQATT and CDR2 SNEGSKA (reference sequence). A library of TCRbeta sequences, prepared with unique molecular identifiers, was generated. TCRdb re-called the PCR reads through MiXCR, storing one row per CDR3 protein. Among some 390,000 distinct CDR3 sequences listed, approximately 20% were seen once. This sequence originates from a human donor who donated a stem cell graft to a child with acute myeloid leukemia. The specimen comprised PBMCs from the stem cell graft donor, sampled from the stem cell graft. This rearrangement joins TRBV20-1 to TRBJ2-3; D gene uncertain. CDR3 nucleotide sequence: TGCAGTGCTAGAGGGGCCTGGCCCTCCGGAGATACGCAGTATTTT. It specifies CSARGAWPSGDTQYF.